A single sample gave rise to the 29 T cell receptor beta chains below, sequenced in a study of CD8+ T cells in alopecia areata. Following RNA extraction, reverse transcription yielded cDNA that acted as the sequencing template. Only in-frame clones appear in the TCRdb table, and some are missing; sequencing was by immunoSEQ multiplex PCR. The sample holds roughly 150,000 clones; about 54% are singletons and the top ten take about 4.9%. Material for sequencing was CD4+ T cells sorted from blood. Source of these receptors: a human donor in good health.

The rearrangement joins TRBV30 to TRBJ2-3; the D is unclear. CDR1 and CDR2 from the germline V gene are GTSNPN and SVGIG (reference sequence). The V and J ends lost 3 bases and 4 bases respectively, with 11 bases between them. The CDR3 contains 13 residues. CDR3 DNA: TGTGCCTGGAGCCACACCCGCGCAGATACGCAGTATTTT. As protein: CAWSHTRADTQYF.

This chain uses TRBV5-1 with TRBJ2-5, with D perhaps given as TRBD1 or TRBD2 (6 bases each). The CDR3 totals 16 residues. In germline, CDR1 is SGHRS, CDR2 YFSETQ. The ends were cut back, 0 bases at V and 5 bases at J, with 17 bases in the middle. The CDR3 DNA reads TGCGCCAGCAGCTTGGGGACTACAGGGTTTGGCGAGACCCAGTACTTC. Translation gives CASSLGTTGFGETQYF. Full variable domain (missing parts from reference TRBV5-1 and TRBJ2-5): KAGVTQTPRYLIKTRGQQVTLSCSPISGHRSVSWYQQTPGQGLQFLFEYFSETQRNKGNFPGRFSGRQFSNSRSEMNVSTLELGDSALYLCASSLGTTGFGETQYFGPGTRLLVL.

The chain couples TRBV14 to TRBJ2-1, with D possibly TRBD1 on 6 matching bases. V dropped 2 bases and J dropped 6 bases, with 17 bases sitting between them. The CDR3 has 16 residues. CDR1 and CDR2 from the germline V gene are SGHDN and FVKESK. This CDR3 reads CASSQRAGLRGNEQFF. CDR3 nucleotides: TGTGCCAGCAGCCAACGCGCGGGTCTCAGGGGCAATGAGCAGTTCTTC.

The gene calls are TRBV27 and TRBJ1-2; D call uncertain. V was shortened by 5 bases and J by 8 bases, with 15 bases between the two germline ends. CDR3 length: 13 amino acids. Looked up from germline, CDR1 is MNHEY and CDR2 is SMNVEV (reference sequence). In DNA, the CDR3 is TGTGCCAGCAGTCCCTGGACCCGTAGCGGCTACACCTTC. Translated: CASSPWTRSGYTF.

This clone was observed a single time. The CDR3 DNA reads TGCGCCAGCAGTGGGGGGGGTAGCAATCAGCCCCAGCATTTT. Amino acids: CASSGGGSNQPQHF. V and J are TRBV23-1 and TRBJ1-5, with a tentative D call TRBD1 (5 bases). TRBV23-1 is treated as an ORF (open reading frame) with a function not yet certain. The CDR3 sequence is 14 residues long. Trimming took 5 bases from V and 0 from J, leaving 8 bases between them.

V is TRBV4-1 and J is TRBJ2-7, with 8 positions matching TRBD2. The length of the CDR3 is 14 residues. From germline, CDR1 is MGHRA and CDR2 YSYEKL. V shed 5 bases, J shed 5 bases, and the junction held 8 bases outside the gene matches. The DNA of the CDR3 is TGCGCCAGCAGCGAAGTTAGCGGGATCAACGAGCAGTACTTC. Encoded protein: CASSEVSGINEQYF.

The chain carries TRBV27 and TRBJ2-7; TRBD2 might be the D (5 bases). The CDR3 has 17 amino acids. Germline lookup yields CDR1 MNHEY and CDR2 SMNVEV (reference sequence). The ends were cut back, 5 bases at V and 3 bases at J, with 23 bases in the middle. CDR3 sequence: CASSPGSQLSLGYEQYF. CDR3 nucleotides: TGTGCCAGCAGTCCGGGGTCTCAGCTCTCTCTGGGCTACGAGCAGTACTTC.

The V call is TRBV7-8, the J call TRBJ1-2; 8 nucleotides match TRBD1. From germline, CDR1 is SGHVS and CDR2 FQNEAQ. This CDR3 spans 14 amino acids. V gave up 2 bases and J gave up 4 bases; unmatched junction bases: 3. The DNA of the CDR3 is TGTGCCAGCAGCTTAAGACAGGGGCCCTATGGCTACACCTTC. It is translated as CASSLRQGPYGYTF.

V is TRBV4-1 and J is TRBJ1-4; no definite D call. CDR1 MGHRA and CDR2 YSYEKL come from the germline V gene. The V and J ends lost 1 base and 3 bases respectively, with 9 bases between them. This CDR3 is 15 amino acids long. Here the CDR3 reads CASSQVRGANEKLFF. The CDR3 DNA sequence: TGCGCCAGCAGCCAAGTCCGTGGGGCTAATGAAAAACTGTTTTTT.

With regard to this clone: The sample carries other DNA sequences with the same CDR3. The rearrangement links TRBV29-1 to TRBJ1-3, with unresolved D. The germline gives CDR1 SQVTM, CDR2 ANQGSEA. This CDR3 has 12 amino acids. The V end lost 4 bases, the J end lost 0 bases, and 4 bases lay between the germline ends. The CDR3 DNA is TGCAGCGTTGTCGACTCTGGAAACACCATATATTTT. It yields the protein CSVVDSGNTIYF.

This chain joins TRBV5-1 and TRBJ2-1, with a possible D match to TRBD2 (6 bases). CDR3 length: 11 amino acids. Between the trimmed V and J ends, which lost 6 bases and 6 bases, there was a span of 7 bases. Germline CDR1 SGHRS, CDR2 YFSETQ. The CDR3 here is CASIGGNEQFF. As DNA, the CDR3 is TGCGCCAGCATCGGGGGCAATGAGCAGTTCTTC.

The chain has TRBV6-5 and TRBJ2-2; D might be TRBD2 (5 bases). Trimming pared 4 bases from V and 5 bases from J, leaving 17 bases between. The CDR3 spans 16 residues. Germline CDR1 MNHEY, CDR2 SVGAGI. This CDR3 is CASSFFKQPGTGELFF. Here the CDR3 DNA reads TGTGCCAGCAGTTTCTTTAAGCAGCCGGGGACCGGGGAGCTGTTTTTT.

V and J are TRBV29-1 and TRBJ2-5, with D unresolved. The CDR3 extends over 13 amino acids. CDR1 and CDR2 from the germline V gene are SQVTM and ANQGSEA. The V end was cut by 4 bases, the J end by 1 base, with 10 bases between. The CDR3 is CSVARGSQETQYF. The CDR3 DNA is TGCAGCGTTGCCAGAGGCAGCCAAGAGACCCAGTACTTC.

The CDR3 DNA is TGTGCCAGCACGGGCGGCTATGGCTACACCTTC. Amino acid sequence: CASTGGYGYTF. The gene calls are TRBV27 and TRBJ1-2, with unresolved D. The CDR3 length is 11 residues. The germline CDR1 and CDR2 sequences are MNHEY and SMNVEV (reference sequence). Trimming took off 7 bases at V and 4 bases at J, with 7 bases between the two ends.

This chain links TRBV5-1 with TRBJ1-2; TRBD1 agrees at 7 bases. The CDR3 is 15 amino acids. Germline lookup yields CDR1 SGHRS and CDR2 YFSETQ. Unmatched junction bases numbered 7, after V lost 4 bases and J lost 1 base. CDR3: CASSRDGTVNYGYTF. CDR3 nucleotides: TGCGCCAGCAGCCGGGACGGGACAGTTAACTATGGCTACACCTTC. Full variable domain (missing parts from reference TRBV5-1 and TRBJ1-2): KAGVTQTPRYLIKTRGQQVTLSCSPISGHRSVSWYQQTPGQGLQFLFEYFSETQRNKGNFPGRFSGRQFSNSRSEMNVSTLELGDSALYLCASSRDGTVNYGYTFGSGTRLTVV.

The chain joins TRBV5-8 to TRBJ1-1; a weak D match, TRBD1 (6 bases). Trimming pared 0 bases from V and 5 bases from J, leaving 14 bases between. From germline, CDR1 is SGHTS and CDR2 YDEGEE. This CDR3 has 15 amino acids. The CDR3, as DNA: TGTGCCAGCAGCTTGGTCCAGGGGAGGTATACTGAAGCTTTCTTT. Amino acid sequence: CASSLVQGRYTEAFF.

The chain carries TRBV5-1 and TRBJ1-1; tentative D call: TRBD1 (6 bases). The V and J ends lost 4 bases and 2 bases respectively, with 15 bases between them. The CDR3 contains 15 residues. From germline, CDR1 is SGHRS and CDR2 YFSETQ. CDR3 coding DNA: TGCGCCAGCAGCCCCTTGGACAGCGTAAACACTGAAGCTTTCTTT. Its translation is CASSPLDSVNTEAFF.

For the CDR3, the DNA is TGTGCCACGCGGAGACTAGCGGGAAAATCCACCTCCTACAATGAGCAGTTCTTC. This gives the protein CATRRLAGKSTSYNEQFF. The chain uses TRBV15 and TRBJ2-1, with 11 positions matching TRBD2. V lost 9 bases to trimming and J lost 0 bases; unmatched junction nucleotides: 13. The CDR3 is 18 amino acids. Looked up from germline, CDR1 is LNHNV and CDR2 is YYDKDF (reference sequence).

This sequence joins TRBV9 and TRBJ2-6; the D is unclear. The CDR3 is 18 residues long. CDR1 and CDR2 from the germline V gene are SGDLS and YYNGEE. Trimming removed 4 bases from V and 4 bases from J, with 21 bases in between. CDR3 DNA sequence: TGTGCCAGCAGCTCCCGGACGGCTTTAGCAAAAGGGGCCAACGTCCTGACTTTC. It yields the protein CASSSRTALAKGANVLTF.

This clone was observed a few times. The V gene is TRBV5-1, the J gene TRBJ2-7, with D possibly TRBD2 on 6 matching bases. The CDR3 length is 16 residues. V lost 5 bases and J lost 5, with 23 bases in between. Germline-derived CDR1 and CDR2 are SGHRS and YFSETQ. The CDR3: CASRSSLFSASDEQYF. CDR3 nucleotide sequence: TGCGCCAGCAGGAGCAGCTTGTTTAGTGCTAGCGACGAGCAGTACTTC.

A few counts support this clone. The J gene is TRBJ2-4, the V gene TRBV11-2; no clear D. The germline CDR1 and CDR2 sequences are SGHAT and FQNNGV. Trimming took off 4 bases at V and 5 bases at J, with 9 bases between the two ends. This CDR3 has 13 amino acids. The CDR3 loop reads CASSSDAENIQYF. CDR3 DNA: TGTGCCAGCAGCTCCGATGCCGAAAACATTCAGTACTTC.

This sequence joins TRBV6-5 and TRBJ2-5; the D is unclear. CDR3 size: 15 residues. CDR1 MNHEY and CDR2 SVGAGI come from the germline V gene. Trimming left V 4 bases short and J 5 bases short, with 17 bases between. CDR3 protein: CASSSDRAGYETQYF. CDR3 bases: TGTGCCAGCAGTTCGGATAGGGCAGGTTACGAGACCCAGTACTTC.

The chain couples TRBV30 to TRBJ2-7; 8 bases are shared with TRBD1. J lost 1 base, V lost 5 bases, and 1 base had no gene match. The CDR3 runs to 12 residues. The germline V gene has CDR1 GTSNPN and CDR2 SVGIG (reference sequence). CDR3 region: CAWDRGSYEQYF. The CDR3, as DNA: TGTGCCTGGGACAGGGGTTCCTACGAGCAGTACTTC.

This chain connects TRBV30 to TRBJ1-5; unclear D gene. The germline V gene encodes CDR1 GTSNPN and CDR2 SVGIG (reference sequence). This CDR3 comprises 13 residues. The ends were cut back, 1 base at V and 3 bases at J, with 7 bases in the middle. The CDR3 nucleotides read TGTGCCTGGAGTGGGACTTCCAATCAGCCCCAGCATTTT. Its protein product is CAWSGTSNQPQHF.

This clone was seen a handful of times. The chain uses TRBV14 and TRBJ1-1; D gene uncertain. CDR3 size: 11 residues. V dropped 4 bases and J dropped 11 bases, with 11 bases sitting between them. Germline lookup yields CDR1 SGHDN and CDR2 FVKESK. The CDR3 DNA reads TGTGCCAGCAGCCCTCGTCTCGAGGCTTTCTTT. This codes for CASSPRLEAFF.

This clone was recorded only once. The chain uses TRBV28 and TRBJ1-1; D perhaps matches TRBD1 (6 bases). The V end was cut by 6 bases, the J end by 5 bases, with 19 bases between. This CDR3 region has 15 residues. Germline V lookup: CDR1 MDHEN, CDR2 SYDVKM. The CDR3 nucleotides read TGTGCCAGCAGACACCAGGGGAGGGCGGGTACTGAAGCTTTCTTT. Encoded protein: CASRHQGRAGTEAFF.

The rearrangement links TRBV29-1 to TRBJ2-3, with D possibly matching TRBD1 (6 bases). The CDR3 has 15 residues. In germline, CDR1 is SQVTM, CDR2 ANQGSEA. With 7 bases removed from V and 0 bases from J, the gap between germline ends came to 17 bases. This CDR3 reads CSAGFWTESTDTQYF. The CDR3, as DNA: TGCAGCGCTGGCTTCTGGACAGAAAGCACAGATACGCAGTATTTT.

This clone was counted a few times. The chain carries TRBV19 and TRBJ1-4; D is undetermined. The CDR3 runs 14 residues. Germline loops: CDR1 LNHDA, CDR2 SQIVND (reference sequence). V was pared by 3 bases and J by 0 bases, with 5 bases between. The CDR3: CASSIPATNEKLFF. CDR3 DNA: TGTGCCAGTAGTATCCCTGCAACTAATGAAAAACTGTTTTTT.

This clone was observed a few times. The chain joins TRBV19 to TRBJ2-5; 9 bases fit TRBD2. This CDR3 has 13 residues. V dropped 10 bases and J dropped 3; count of bases not matched to a gene: 6. Germline V lookup: CDR1 LNHDA, CDR2 SQIVND (reference sequence). The DNA for the CDR3 is TGTGCCACCGATAGCGGGAGTAAAGAGACCCAGTACTTC. Translated, it gives CATDSGSKETQYF.